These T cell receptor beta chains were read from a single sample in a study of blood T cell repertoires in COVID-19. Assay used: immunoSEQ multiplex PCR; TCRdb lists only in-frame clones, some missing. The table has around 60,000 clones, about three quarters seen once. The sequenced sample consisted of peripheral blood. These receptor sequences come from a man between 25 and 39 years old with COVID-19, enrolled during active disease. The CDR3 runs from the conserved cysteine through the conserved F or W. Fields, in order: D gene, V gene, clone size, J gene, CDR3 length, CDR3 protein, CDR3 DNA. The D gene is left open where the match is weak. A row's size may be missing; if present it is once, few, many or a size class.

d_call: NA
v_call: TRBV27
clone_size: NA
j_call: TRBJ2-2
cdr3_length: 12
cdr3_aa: CASSWNTGELFF
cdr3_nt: TGTGCCAGCAGCTGGAACACCGGGGAGCTGTTTTTT

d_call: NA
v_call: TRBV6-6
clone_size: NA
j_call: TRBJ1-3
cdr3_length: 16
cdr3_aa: CASSYSQTYSGNTIYF
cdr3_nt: TGTGCCAGCAGTTACTCACAGACCTACTCTGGAAACACCATATATTTT

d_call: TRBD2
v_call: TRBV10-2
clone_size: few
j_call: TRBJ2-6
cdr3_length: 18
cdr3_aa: CASSGLGGPASGANVLTF
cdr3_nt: TGCGCCAGCAGCGGACTAGGCGGACCGGCGTCTGGGGCCAACGTCCTGACTTTC

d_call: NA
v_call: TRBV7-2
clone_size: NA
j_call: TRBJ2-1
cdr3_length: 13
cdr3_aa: CASSFAGLNEQFF
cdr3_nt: TGTGCCAGCAGCTTCGCAGGCTTAAATGAGCAGTTCTTC

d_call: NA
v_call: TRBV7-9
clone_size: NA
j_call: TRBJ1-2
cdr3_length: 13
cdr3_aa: CASSEISGYGYTF
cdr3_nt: TGTGCCAGCAGCGAAATATCGGGCTATGGCTACACCTTC

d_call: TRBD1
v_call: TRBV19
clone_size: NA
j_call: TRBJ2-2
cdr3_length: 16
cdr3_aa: CASSIKGQGVTGELFF
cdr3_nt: TGTGCCAGTAGTATCAAGGGTCAGGGGGTCACCGGGGAGCTGTTTTTT

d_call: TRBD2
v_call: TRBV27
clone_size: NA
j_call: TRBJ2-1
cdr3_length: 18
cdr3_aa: CASSLSRIALAGSNEQFF
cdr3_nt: TGTGCCAGCAGTTTATCGAGGATCGCACTAGCGGGGTCCAATGAGCAGTTCTTC

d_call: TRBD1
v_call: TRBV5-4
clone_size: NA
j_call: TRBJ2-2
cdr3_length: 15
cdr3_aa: CASSTTGASEGELFF
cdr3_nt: TGTGCCAGCAGCACGACAGGGGCTAGCGAGGGGGAGCTGTTTTTT

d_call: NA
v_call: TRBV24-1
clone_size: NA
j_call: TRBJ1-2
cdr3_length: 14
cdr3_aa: CATSDLNGGDGYTF
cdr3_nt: TGTGCCACCAGTGATTTGAACGGGGGAGATGGCTACACCTTC

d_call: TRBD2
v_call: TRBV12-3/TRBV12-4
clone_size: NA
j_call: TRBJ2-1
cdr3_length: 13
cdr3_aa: CASLAGGLNEQFF
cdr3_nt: TGTGCCAGTCTAGCGGGGGGGCTCAATGAGCAGTTCTTC

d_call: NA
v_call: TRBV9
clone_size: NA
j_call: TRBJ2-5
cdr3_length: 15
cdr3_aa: CASSVAGGLQETQYF
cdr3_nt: TGTGCCAGCAGCGTAGCGGGGGGCCTACAAGAGACCCAGTACTTC

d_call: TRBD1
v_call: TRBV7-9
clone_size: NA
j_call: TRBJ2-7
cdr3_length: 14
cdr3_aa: CASSTGQGGLEQYF
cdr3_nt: TGTGCCAGCAGCACGGGACAGGGGGGTCTCGAGCAGTACTTC

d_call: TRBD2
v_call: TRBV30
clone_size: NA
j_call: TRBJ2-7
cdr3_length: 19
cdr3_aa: CAWSGGVLAGGRSLYEQYF
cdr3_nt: TGTGCCTGGAGTGGTGGGGTCCTAGCGGGGGGCCGATCCCTCTACGAGCAGTACTTC

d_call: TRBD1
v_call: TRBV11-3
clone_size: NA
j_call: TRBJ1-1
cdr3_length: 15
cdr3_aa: CASSLGGGAYTEAFF
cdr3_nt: TGTGCCAGCAGCTTAGGAGGGGGCGCTTACACTGAAGCTTTCTTT

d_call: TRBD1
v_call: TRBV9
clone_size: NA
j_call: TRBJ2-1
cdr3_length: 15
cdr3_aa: CASSVEGALSNEQFF
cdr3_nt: TGTGCCAGCAGCGTCGAGGGGGCTTTGTCCAATGAGCAGTTCTTC

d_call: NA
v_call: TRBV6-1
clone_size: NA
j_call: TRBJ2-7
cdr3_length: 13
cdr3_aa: CASSEWFGYEQYF
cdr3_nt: TGTGCCAGCAGTGAATGGTTCGGCTACGAGCAGTACTTC